This T cell receptor beta chain was profiled in a study of T cell repertoires in cytomegalovirus infection. Turning to the study itself: Carrying CMV and the relevant HLA type showed in public TCR beta signatures. Study findings and constraints: CMV-specific TCR beta clonotypes restricted by HLA-C dominated the ex vivo response.

Of note for this clonotype: Its target is not known.

TCRdb reanalysed the reads using MiXCR and keeps one entry per CDR3 protein. Found here are roughly 150,000 distinct CDR3 sequences, more than 15% of them singletons; the top ten hold around 19%. This TCR derives from a human donor in good health (CMV status not recorded). Some clones in this sample may be carry-over from other donors' samples. The sequenced sample was CD8+ T cells from PBMCs.

CDR3 bases: TGTGCCAGCAGCTTAACGTTCAACAGGCCCGACTATGGCTACACCTTC. As protein: CASSLTFNRPDYGYTF. The J gene is TRBJ1-2, the V gene TRBV7-3; D may be TRBD1 (5 bases). The CDR3 contains 16 residues. V dropped 0 bases and J dropped 3 bases, with 14 bases sitting between them. Germline CDR1 is SGHTA and CDR2 is FQGTGA.